The rows below give T cell receptor beta chains drawn from one sample of a study of blood T cell repertoires in COVID-19. Generated by immunoSEQ multiplex PCR, the TCRdb table keeps only in-frame clones and is missing some. The sample records about 370,000 clones, 80% to 90% being singletons. The sequenced sample was PBMCs or T cells enriched from blood (not recorded which). The receptor source for this set is a man aged 18 to 30 who had recovered from COVID-19. Each CDR3 is given with its conserved first and last residue. Fields, in order: CDR3 DNA, CDR3 protein, J gene, V gene, clone size, D gene, CDR3 length. A D gene is named only where the DNA matches it firmly. Clone size is stated in some rows and not others, as once, few, many or a class when expanded.

TGTGCCACCAGCACAAGGACAGGGCTCTATGGCTACACCTTC	CATSTRTGLYGYTF	TRBJ1-2	TRBV15	.	TRBD1	14
TGTGCCAGCAGCGGCCTGCGTACAGGTGGCTACACCTTC	CASSGLRTGGYTF	TRBJ1-2	TRBV7-9	once	.	13
TGTGCCACCAGTGACCTTCCGAAGTATCCGACGGAGAAGGCAAGCTCCTACAATGAGCAGTTCTTC	CATSDLPKYPTEKASSYNEQFF	TRBJ2-1	TRBV24-1	.	.	22
TGTGCCAGCAGGAGACAGTCCTTCAATCAGCCCCAGCATTTT	CASRRQSFNQPQHF	TRBJ1-5	TRBV2	.	.	14
TGTGCCAGCAGTTTATTCCAGAACAATGAGCAGTTCTTC	CASSLFQNNEQFF	TRBJ2-1	TRBV28	.	.	13
TGTGCCAGCAGCTTGACTGGGGCCGGACAGCTCGAGACCTACGAGCAGTACTTC	CASSLTGAGQLETYEQYF	TRBJ2-7	TRBV7-9	.	.	18
TGCGCCAGCAGCGTTCGAGGGAAGTACTATGGCTACACCTTC	CASSVRGKYYGYTF	TRBJ1-2	TRBV4-1	.	.	14
TGTGCCAGTAGTTCTCCGGGACAGGTTTGGGAAAAACTGTTTTTT	CASSSPGQVWEKLFF	TRBJ1-4	TRBV19	few	TRBD1	15
TGTGCCAGTGAAAGTAGAGTAGCGGGGGAGACAGATACGCAGTATTTT	CASESRVAGETDTQYF	TRBJ2-3	TRBV19	.	TRBD2	16
TGTGCCAGCAGCTCGACAGGGGCTGGCACCGGGGAGCTGTTTTTT	CASSSTGAGTGELFF	TRBJ2-2	TRBV7-9	.	TRBD1	15
TGTGCCACCAGTACCCCGGGAGACGCTAGGACCCAGTACTTC	CATSTPGDARTQYF	TRBJ2-5	TRBV24-1	.	.	14
TGCAGCGTTCAGGGGGCAGATACGCAGTATTTT	CSVQGADTQYF	TRBJ2-3	TRBV29-1	.	TRBD1	11
TGTGCCAGCGGGGACACTCCCCGAGAGCAGTACTTC	CASGDTPREQYF	TRBJ2-7	TRBV7-9	.	.	12
TGTGCCAGCAGCCAAGATATGGGGAGGGGATATGGCTACACCTTC	CASSQDMGRGYGYTF	TRBJ1-2	TRBV3-1/TRBV3-2	.	.	15
TGTGCCAGCGGTTCAGCGGGGGCCGGCAATCAGCCCCAGCATTTT	CASGSAGAGNQPQHF	TRBJ1-5	TRBV28	.	.	15
TGTGCCAGCAGCTTCGACAGGGGGGGTCAGCCCCAGCATTTT	CASSFDRGGQPQHF	TRBJ1-5	TRBV7-2	.	TRBD1	14
TGTGCCAGCAGCGCCCCCCTCAGTGTGGAAAAACTGTTTTTT	CASSAPLSVEKLFF	TRBJ1-4	TRBV7-9	.	.	14
TGTGCCAGTAGTCTGGGACTAGCGGGTGGAGATACGCAGTATTTT	CASSLGLAGGDTQYF	TRBJ2-3	TRBV19	.	TRBD2	15
TGTGCCAGCAGTTGGAGGGGTGGGTACGACACCTTC	CASSWRGGYDTF	TRBJ1-2	TRBV28	.	.	12
TGTGCCAGCAGCACAGGGTGGAATCAGCCCCAGCATTTT	CASSTGWNQPQHF	TRBJ1-5	TRBV12-3/TRBV12-4	.	.	13
TGTGCCAGCAGTTATACCGGGACAGGTTCCTACGAGCAGTACTTC	CASSYTGTGSYEQYF	TRBJ2-7	TRBV7-2	.	TRBD1	15
TGTGCCAGTAGTATTCCCTGGGAGGGGGTGGCTCAGCCCCAGCATTTT	CASSIPWEGVAQPQHF	TRBJ1-5	TRBV19	.	.	16
TGTGCCAGCAGCTGGGGATCGACAGCTAGCACAGATACGCAGTATTTT	CASSWGSTASTDTQYF	TRBJ2-3	TRBV7-9	.	.	16
TGTGCCACCAGTCCAGGAGTTGGGGGGGCCTATGAGCAGTTCTTC	CATSPGVGGAYEQFF	TRBJ2-1	TRBV24-1	.	.	15
TGTGCCAGCAGCCGATCGGGAGGGTATCAGCCCCAGCATTTT	CASSRSGGYQPQHF	TRBJ1-5	TRBV28	.	.	14
TGTGCCAGCAGCTTCGATGCAGGGCGAGTCTATGGCTACACCTTC	CASSFDAGRVYGYTF	TRBJ1-2	TRBV7-9	.	.	15
TGCGCCAGCAGCTCGACAGGGCGTGCAACTAATGAAAAACTGTTTTTT	CASSSTGRATNEKLFF	TRBJ1-4	TRBV5-1	few	TRBD1	16
TGTGCCAGTAGTATAACAGGGGCCTATGGCTACACCTTC	CASSITGAYGYTF	TRBJ1-2	TRBV19	.	TRBD1	13
TGTGCCAGCAGTGAATATGGGACAGCTGGCTACACCTTC	CASSEYGTAGYTF	TRBJ1-2	TRBV2	.	TRBD1	13
TGCGCCAGCAGTGAGGAGTTGGATGAGCAGTTCTTC	CASSEELDEQFF	TRBJ2-1	TRBV10-1	.	.	12
TGTGCCACCGGGAGAAGGACGACAGCCGACTACAATGAGCAGTTCTTC	CATGRRTTADYNEQFF	TRBJ2-1	TRBV5-4	.	.	16
TGTGCCACCAGTGAAGGCGGACTAGCGGGGACGGTGGAGACCCAGTACTTC	CATSEGGLAGTVETQYF	TRBJ2-5	TRBV24-1	.	TRBD2	17
TGCGCCAGCAGCTTCGGAGGTATCGATCAGCCCCAGCATTTT	CASSFGGIDQPQHF	TRBJ1-5	TRBV5-1	.	.	14
TGTGCCAGCAGGCCGAGCGGCGCCTCGGGGACCCAGTACTTC	CASRPSGASGTQYF	TRBJ2-5	TRBV9	.	.	14
TGTGCCAGCAGGCCTAGCGGGACCTACAATGAGCAGTTCTTC	CASRPSGTYNEQFF	TRBJ2-1	TRBV6-2/TRBV6-3	.	TRBD2	14
TGTGCCAGCAGCGTCCAGTTTCCGGGACAGGGAGGCACAGATACGCAGTATTTT	CASSVQFPGQGGTDTQYF	TRBJ2-3	TRBV9	.	TRBD1	18
TGTGCCAGCAGCTCCCGACAGGGGTCATCGAATGAGCAGTTCTTC	CASSSRQGSSNEQFF	TRBJ2-1	TRBV7-7	.	TRBD1	15
TGTGCCAGCAGTTGGAGCTCTGGGGCCAACGTCCTGACTTTC	CASSWSSGANVLTF	TRBJ2-6	TRBV28	.	.	14
TGTGCCAGCAGCAAACCCGGGACTCACTCCTACGAGCAGTACTTC	CASSKPGTHSYEQYF	TRBJ2-7	TRBV7-9	.	.	15
TGTGCCAGCAGGGCCGGGAACGAAAAACTGTTTTTT	CASRAGNEKLFF	TRBJ1-4	TRBV6-5	.	.	12
TGTGCCATCAGTACGTGGGACAGCCGGCTCGCTAATGAAAAACTGTTTTTT	CAISTWDSRLANEKLFF	TRBJ1-4	TRBV10-3	.	TRBD1	17
TGTGCCAGCTCATCCCAGGGTCTGGACAATGAGCAGTTCTTC	CASSSQGLDNEQFF	TRBJ2-1	TRBV18	.	.	14
TGTGCCAGCAGCTTAGATCAGGGGCATAACAATCAGCCCCAGCATTTT	CASSLDQGHNNQPQHF	TRBJ1-5	TRBV7-2	.	.	16
TGTGCCAGCAGTGTCCTGCTAGCGGGGGTTGATGAGGGCACCGGGGAGCTGTTTTTT	CASSVLLAGVDEGTGELFF	TRBJ2-2	TRBV6-1	.	TRBD2	19
TGTGCCAGCAGTTATGACACTTATTCACCCCTCCACTTT	CASSYDTYSPLHF	TRBJ1-6	TRBV6-5	.	.	13
TGTGCCAGCAGTTTACAGGGCTCTGGAAACACCATATATTTT	CASSLQGSGNTIYF	TRBJ1-3	TRBV27	.	.	14
TGTGCCAGCAGCACGGTTCTAGCGTCGAACACCGGGGAGCTGTTTTTT	CASSTVLASNTGELFF	TRBJ2-2	TRBV7-3	.	.	16
TGCGCCAGCAGTGGCCGGGGACTAGCGGGGGGCCCGGGCTCCTACAATGAGCAGTTCTTC	CASSGRGLAGGPGSYNEQFF	TRBJ2-1	TRBV10-1	.	TRBD2	20
TGCGCCAGCACCGCGCGGGGGGGCCTAACGGAGACCCAGTACTTC	CASTARGGLTETQYF	TRBJ2-5	TRBV5-1	.	TRBD2	15